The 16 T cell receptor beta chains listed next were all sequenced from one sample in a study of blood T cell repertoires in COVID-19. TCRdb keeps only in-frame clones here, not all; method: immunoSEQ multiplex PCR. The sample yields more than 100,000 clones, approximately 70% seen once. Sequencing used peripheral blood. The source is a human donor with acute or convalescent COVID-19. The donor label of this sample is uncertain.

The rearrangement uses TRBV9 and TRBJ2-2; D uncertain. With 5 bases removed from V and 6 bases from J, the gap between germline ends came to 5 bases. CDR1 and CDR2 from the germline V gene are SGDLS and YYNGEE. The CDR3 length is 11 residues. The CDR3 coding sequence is TGTGCCAGCAGTGCGTCCGGGGAGCTGTTTTTT. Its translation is CASSASGELFF.

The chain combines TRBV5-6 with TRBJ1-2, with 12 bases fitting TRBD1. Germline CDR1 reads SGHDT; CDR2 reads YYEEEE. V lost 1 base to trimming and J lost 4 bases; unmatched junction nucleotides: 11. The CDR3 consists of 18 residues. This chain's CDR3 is CASSLYTGQGARSYGYTF. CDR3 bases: TGTGCCAGCAGCTTGTATACGGGACAGGGGGCGCGTAGCTATGGCTACACCTTC.

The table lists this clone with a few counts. The CDR3 DNA reads as TGCGCCAGCAGCTTGATGGCCGGGGGGGACACTGAAGCTTTCTTT. Translation: CASSLMAGGDTEAFF. This chain links TRBV5-1 with TRBJ1-1; D possibly corresponds to TRBD1 (5 bases). Germline CDR1 and CDR2: SGHRS and YFSETQ. The V and J ends lost 1 base and 3 bases respectively, with 13 bases between them. The CDR3 extends over 15 amino acids.

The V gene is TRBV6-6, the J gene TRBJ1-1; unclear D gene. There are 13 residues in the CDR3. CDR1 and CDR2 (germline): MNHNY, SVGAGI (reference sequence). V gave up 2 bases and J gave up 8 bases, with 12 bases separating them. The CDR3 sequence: CASSYDSIREAFF. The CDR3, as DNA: TGTGCCAGCAGTTACGATAGCATTAGGGAAGCTTTCTTT.

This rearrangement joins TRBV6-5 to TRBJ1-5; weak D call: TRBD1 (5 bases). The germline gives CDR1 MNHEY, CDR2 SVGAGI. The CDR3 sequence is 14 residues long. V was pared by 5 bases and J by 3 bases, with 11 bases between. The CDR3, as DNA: TGTGCCAGCAGTAGGACGGACATCAATCAGCCCCAGCATTTT. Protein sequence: CASSRTDINQPQHF.

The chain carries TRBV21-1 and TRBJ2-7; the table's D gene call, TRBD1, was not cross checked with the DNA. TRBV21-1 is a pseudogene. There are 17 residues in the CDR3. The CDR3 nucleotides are TGTGCCAGCATCCTCAAGGCCAACCGGGACAACAATTACGAGCAGTACGTC. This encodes CASILKANRDNNYEQYV.

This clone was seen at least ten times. CDR3 sequence (DNA): TGTGCCAGCAGCTCCCTAGTGGGCACAGATACGCAGTATTTT. Protein product: CASSSLVGTDTQYF. This chain links TRBV5-8 with TRBJ2-3, with no clear D. Per the germline V gene, CDR1 is SGHTS and CDR2 is YDEGEE. This CDR3 region has 14 residues. Trimming pared 3 bases from V and 1 base from J, leaving 9 bases between.

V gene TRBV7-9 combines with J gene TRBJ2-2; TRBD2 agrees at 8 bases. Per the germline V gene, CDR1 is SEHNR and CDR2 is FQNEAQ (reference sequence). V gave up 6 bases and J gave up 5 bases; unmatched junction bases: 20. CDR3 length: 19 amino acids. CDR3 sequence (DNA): TGTGCCAGCAGAGAAACGGGGGCCAGACTAGCGCTAGGAACCGGGGAGCTGTTTTTT. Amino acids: CASRETGARLALGTGELFF.

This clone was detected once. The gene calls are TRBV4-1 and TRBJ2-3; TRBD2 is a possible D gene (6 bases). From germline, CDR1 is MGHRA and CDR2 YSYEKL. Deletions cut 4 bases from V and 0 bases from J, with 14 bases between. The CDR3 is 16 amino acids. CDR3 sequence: CASSPSSRGSTDTQYF. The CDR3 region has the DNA TGCGCCAGCAGCCCCTCGAGCCGGGGGAGCACAGATACGCAGTATTTT.

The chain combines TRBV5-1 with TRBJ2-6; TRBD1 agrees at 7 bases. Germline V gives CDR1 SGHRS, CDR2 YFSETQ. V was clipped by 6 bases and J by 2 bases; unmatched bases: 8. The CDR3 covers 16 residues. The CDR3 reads CASKGQDLPGANVLTF. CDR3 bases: TGCGCCAGCAAAGGACAGGACCTACCTGGGGCCAACGTCCTGACTTTC.

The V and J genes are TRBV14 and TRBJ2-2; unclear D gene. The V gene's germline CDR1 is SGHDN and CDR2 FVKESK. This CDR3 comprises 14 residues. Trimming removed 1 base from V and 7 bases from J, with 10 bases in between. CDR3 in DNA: TGTGCCAGCAGCCAAGTGTATGCGGTCGGGGAGCTGTTTTTT. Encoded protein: CASSQVYAVGELFF.

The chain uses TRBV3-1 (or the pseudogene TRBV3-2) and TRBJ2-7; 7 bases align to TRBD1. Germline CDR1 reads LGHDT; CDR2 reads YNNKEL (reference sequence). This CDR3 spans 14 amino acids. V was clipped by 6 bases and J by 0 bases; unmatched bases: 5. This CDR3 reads CASSRQGSSYEQYF. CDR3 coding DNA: TGTGCCAGCAGTCGACAGGGAAGCTCCTACGAGCAGTACTTC.

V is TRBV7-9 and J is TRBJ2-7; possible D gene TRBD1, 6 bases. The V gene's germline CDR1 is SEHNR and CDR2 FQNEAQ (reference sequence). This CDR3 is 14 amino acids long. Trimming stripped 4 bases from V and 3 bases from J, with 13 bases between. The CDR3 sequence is CASSYSGTHYEQYV. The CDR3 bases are TGTGCCAGCAGCTACTCCGGGACACACTACGAGCAGTACGTC.

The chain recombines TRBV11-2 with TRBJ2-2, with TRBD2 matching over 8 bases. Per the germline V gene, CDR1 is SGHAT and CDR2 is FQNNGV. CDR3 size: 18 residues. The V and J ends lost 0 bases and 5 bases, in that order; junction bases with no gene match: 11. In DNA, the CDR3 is TGTGCCAGCAGCTTAGATAGCGGGGTCGCCGGAAGGACCGGGGAGCTGTTTTTT. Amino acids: CASSLDSGVAGRTGELFF.

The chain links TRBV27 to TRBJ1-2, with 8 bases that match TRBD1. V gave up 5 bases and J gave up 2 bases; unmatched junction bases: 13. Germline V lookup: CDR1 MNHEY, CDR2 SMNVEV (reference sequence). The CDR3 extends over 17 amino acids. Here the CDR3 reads CASSPYLAGGRNYGYTF. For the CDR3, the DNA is TGTGCCAGCAGTCCGTATTTGGCAGGGGGCCGAAACTATGGCTACACCTTC.

CDR3 region: CASRGTSGYGYTF. The DNA of the CDR3 is TGTGCCAGCCGCGGCACCTCGGGCTATGGCTACACCTTC. This chain uses TRBV25-1 with TRBJ1-2, with D unresolved. The CDR3 spans 13 residues. V was shortened by 8 bases and J by 4 bases, with 14 bases between the two germline ends. The germline V gene has CDR1 MGHDK and CDR2 SYGVNS.